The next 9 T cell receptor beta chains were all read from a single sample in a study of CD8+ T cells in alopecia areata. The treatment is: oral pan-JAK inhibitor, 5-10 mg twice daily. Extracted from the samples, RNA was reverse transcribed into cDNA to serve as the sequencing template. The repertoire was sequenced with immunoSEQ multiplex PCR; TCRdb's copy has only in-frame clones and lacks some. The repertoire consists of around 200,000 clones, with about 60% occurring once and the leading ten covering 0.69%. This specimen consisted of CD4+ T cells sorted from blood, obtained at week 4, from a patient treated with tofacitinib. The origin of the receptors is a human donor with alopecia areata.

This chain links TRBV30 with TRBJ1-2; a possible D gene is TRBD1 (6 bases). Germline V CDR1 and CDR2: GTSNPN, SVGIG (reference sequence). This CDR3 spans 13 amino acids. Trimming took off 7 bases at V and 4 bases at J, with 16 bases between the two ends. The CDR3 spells CAFTDSYIYGYTF. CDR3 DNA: TGTGCCTTTACGGACAGTTATATCTATGGCTACACCTTC.

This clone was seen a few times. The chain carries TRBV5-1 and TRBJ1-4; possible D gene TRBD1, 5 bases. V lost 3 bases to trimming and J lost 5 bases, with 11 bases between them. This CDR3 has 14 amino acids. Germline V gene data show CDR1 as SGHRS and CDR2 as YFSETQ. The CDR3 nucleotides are TGCGCCAGCAGCTCGGGACGGCAAAATGAAAAACTGTTTTTT. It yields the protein CASSSGRQNEKLFF.

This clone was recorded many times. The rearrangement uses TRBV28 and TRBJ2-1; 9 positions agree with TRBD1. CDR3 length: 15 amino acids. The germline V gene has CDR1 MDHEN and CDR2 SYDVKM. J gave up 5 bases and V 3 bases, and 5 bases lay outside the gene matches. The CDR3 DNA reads TGTGCCAGCAGTTTCGGGACAGGGCTCCACAATGAGCAGTTCTTC. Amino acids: CASSFGTGLHNEQFF.

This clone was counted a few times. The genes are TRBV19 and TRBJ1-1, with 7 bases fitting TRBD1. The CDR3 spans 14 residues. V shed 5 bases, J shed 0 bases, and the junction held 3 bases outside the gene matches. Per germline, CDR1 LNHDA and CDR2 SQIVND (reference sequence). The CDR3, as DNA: TGTGCCAGTAGTTGGGGACAGATGAACACTGAAGCTTTCTTT. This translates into CASSWGQMNTEAFF.

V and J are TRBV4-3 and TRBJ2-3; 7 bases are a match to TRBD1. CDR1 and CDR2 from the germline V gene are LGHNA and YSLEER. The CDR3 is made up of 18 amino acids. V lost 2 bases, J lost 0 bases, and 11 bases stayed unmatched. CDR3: CASSQPRRQGSSTDTQYF. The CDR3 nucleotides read TGCGCCAGCAGCCAACCCCGACGACAGGGTTCCAGCACAGATACGCAGTATTTT.

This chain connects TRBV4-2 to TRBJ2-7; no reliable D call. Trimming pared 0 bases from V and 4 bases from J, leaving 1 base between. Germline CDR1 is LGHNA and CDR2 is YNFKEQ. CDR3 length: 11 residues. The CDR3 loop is CASSQEYEQYF. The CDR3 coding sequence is TGTGCCAGCAGCCAAGAGTACGAGCAGTACTTC.

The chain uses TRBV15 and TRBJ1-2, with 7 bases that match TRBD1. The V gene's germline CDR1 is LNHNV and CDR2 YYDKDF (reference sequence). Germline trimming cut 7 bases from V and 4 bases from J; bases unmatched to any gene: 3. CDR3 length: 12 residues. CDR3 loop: CATKDRIYGYTF. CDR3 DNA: TGTGCCACCAAGGACAGGATCTATGGCTACACCTTC. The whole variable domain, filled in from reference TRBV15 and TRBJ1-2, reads DAMVIQNPRYQVTQFGKPVTLSCSQTLNHNVMYWYQQKSSQAPKLLFHYYDKDFNNEADTPDNFQSRRPNTSFCFLDIRSPGLGDTAMYLCATKDRIYGYTFGSGTRLTVV.

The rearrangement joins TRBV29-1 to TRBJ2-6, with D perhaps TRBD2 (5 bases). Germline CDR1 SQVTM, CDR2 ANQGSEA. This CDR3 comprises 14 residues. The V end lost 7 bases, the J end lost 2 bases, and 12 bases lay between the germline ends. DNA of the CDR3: TGCAGCGCCGAGAGGGTAACTGGGGCCAACGTCCTGACTTTC. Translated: CSAERVTGANVLTF.

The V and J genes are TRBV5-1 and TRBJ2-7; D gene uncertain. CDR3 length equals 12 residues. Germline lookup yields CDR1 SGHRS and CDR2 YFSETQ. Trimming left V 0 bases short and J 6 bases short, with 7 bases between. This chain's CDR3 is CASSLVSREQYF. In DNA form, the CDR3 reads TGCGCCAGCAGCTTGGTATCACGCGAGCAGTACTTC.